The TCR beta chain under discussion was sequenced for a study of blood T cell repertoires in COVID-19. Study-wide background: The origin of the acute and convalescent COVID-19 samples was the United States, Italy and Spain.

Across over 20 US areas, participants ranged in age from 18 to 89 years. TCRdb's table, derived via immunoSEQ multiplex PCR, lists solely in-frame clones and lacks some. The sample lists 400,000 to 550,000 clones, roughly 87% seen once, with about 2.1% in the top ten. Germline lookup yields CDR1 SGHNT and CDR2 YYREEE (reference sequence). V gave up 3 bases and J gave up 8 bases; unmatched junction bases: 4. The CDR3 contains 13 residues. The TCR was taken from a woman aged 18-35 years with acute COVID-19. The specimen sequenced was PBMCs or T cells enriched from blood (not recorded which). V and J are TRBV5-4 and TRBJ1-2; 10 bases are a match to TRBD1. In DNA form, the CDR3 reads TGTGCCAGCAGCTCGGACAGGGGGGGAGGCTACACCTTC. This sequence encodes CASSSDRGGGYTF.